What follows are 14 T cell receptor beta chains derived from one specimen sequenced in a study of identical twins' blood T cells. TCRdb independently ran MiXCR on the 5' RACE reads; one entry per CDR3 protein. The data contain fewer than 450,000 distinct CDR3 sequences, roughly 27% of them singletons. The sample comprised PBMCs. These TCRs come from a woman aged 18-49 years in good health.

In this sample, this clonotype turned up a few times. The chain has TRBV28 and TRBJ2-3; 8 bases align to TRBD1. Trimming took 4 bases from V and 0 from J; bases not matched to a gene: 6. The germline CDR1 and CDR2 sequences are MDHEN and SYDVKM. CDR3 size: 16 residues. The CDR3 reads CASSWRDRTSTDTQYF. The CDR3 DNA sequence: TGTGCCAGCAGTTGGCGGGACAGGACTAGCACAGATACGCAGTATTTT.

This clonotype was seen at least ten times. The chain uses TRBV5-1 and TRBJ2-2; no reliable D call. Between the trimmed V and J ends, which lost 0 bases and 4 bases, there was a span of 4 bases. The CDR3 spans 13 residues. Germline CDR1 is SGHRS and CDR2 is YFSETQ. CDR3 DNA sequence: TGCGCCAGCAGCTTGGTTCCCACCGGGGAGCTGTTTTTT. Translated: CASSLVPTGELFF. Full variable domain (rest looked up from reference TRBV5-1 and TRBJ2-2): KAGVTQTPRYLIKTRGQQVTLSCSPISGHRSVSWYQQTPGQGLQFLFEYFSETQRNKGNFPGRFSGRQFSNSRSEMNVSTLELGDSALYLCASSLVPTGELFFGEGSRLTVL.

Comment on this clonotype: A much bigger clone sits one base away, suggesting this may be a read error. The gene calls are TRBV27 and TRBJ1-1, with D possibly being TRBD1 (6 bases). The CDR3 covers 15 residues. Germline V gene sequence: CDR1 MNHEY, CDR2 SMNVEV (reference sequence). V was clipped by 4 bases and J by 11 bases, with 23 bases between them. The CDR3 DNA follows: TGTGCCAGCAGTTATTCCCGGGACATAGGGGTTAAGGCTTTCTTT. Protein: CASSYSRDIGVKAFF.

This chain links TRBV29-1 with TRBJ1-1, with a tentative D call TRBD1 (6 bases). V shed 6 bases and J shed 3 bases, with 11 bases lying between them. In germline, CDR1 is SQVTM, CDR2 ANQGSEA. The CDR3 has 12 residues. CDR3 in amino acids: CSVLEGDTEAFF. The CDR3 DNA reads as TGCAGCGTCTTAGAGGGGGACACTGAAGCTTTCTTT.

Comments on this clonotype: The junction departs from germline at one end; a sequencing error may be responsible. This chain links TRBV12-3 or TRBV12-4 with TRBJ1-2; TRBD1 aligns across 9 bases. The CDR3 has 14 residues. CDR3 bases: TGTGCCATCAGTTTCGTTCGGACAGGGGACGGCTACACCTTC. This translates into CAISFVRTGDGYTF.

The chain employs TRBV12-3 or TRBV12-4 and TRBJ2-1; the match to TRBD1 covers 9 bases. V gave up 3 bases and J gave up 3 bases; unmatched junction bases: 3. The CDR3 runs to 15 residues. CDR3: CASSLGQGNYNEQFF. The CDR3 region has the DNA TGTGCCAGCAGTTTGGGACAGGGCAACTACAATGAGCAGTTCTTC.

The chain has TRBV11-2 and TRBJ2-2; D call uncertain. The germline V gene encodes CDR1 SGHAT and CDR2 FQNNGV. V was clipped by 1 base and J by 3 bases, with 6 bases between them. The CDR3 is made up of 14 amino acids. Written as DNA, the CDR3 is TGTGCCAGCAGCTTAGGGCACTACACCGGGGAGCTGTTTTTT. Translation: CASSLGHYTGELFF.

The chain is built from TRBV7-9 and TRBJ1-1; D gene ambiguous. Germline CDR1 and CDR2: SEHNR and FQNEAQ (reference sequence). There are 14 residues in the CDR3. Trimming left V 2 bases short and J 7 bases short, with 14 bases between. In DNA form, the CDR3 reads TGTGCCAGCAGCTTACCGCAGAGCAAGCTTGAAGCTTTCTTT. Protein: CASSLPQSKLEAFF. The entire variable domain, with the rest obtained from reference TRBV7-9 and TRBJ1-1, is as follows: DTGVSQNPRHKITKRGQNVTFRCDPISEHNRLYWYRQTLGQGPEFLTYFQNEAQLEKSRLLSDRFSAERPKGSFSTLEIQRTEQGDSAMYLCASSLPQSKLEAFFGQGTRLTVV.

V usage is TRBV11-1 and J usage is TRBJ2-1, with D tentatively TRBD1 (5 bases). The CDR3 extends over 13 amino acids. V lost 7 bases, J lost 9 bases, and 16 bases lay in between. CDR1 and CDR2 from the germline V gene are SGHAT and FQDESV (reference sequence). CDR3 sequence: CASMIEGAAEQFF. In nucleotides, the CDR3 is TGTGCCAGCATGATAGAAGGGGCCGCTGAGCAGTTCTTC.

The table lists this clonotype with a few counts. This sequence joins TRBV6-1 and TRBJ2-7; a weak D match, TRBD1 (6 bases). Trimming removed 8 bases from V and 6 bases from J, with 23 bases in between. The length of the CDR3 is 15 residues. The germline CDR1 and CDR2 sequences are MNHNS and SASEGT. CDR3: CASGKTNRERGEQYF. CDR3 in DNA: TGTGCCAGCGGCAAAACAAACAGGGAAAGGGGCGAGCAGTACTTC.

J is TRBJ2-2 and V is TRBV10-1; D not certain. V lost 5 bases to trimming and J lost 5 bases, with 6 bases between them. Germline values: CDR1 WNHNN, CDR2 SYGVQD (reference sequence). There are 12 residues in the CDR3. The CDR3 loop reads CASSMGTGELFF. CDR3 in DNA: TGCGCCAGCAGTATGGGTACCGGGGAGCTGTTTTTT.

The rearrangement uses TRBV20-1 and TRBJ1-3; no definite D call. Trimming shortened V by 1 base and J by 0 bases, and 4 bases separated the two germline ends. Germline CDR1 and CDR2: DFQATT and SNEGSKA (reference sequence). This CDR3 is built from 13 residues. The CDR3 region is CSARALSGNTIYF. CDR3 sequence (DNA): TGCAGTGCTAGAGCCCTCTCTGGAAACACCATATATTTT.

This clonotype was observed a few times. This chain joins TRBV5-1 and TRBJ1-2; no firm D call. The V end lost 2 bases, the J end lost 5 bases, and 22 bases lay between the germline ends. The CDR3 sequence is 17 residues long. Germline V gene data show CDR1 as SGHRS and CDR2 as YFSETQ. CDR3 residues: CASSFDPDRVPRYGYTF. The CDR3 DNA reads TGCGCCAGCAGCTTCGATCCGGACCGGGTTCCCCGATATGGCTACACCTTC.

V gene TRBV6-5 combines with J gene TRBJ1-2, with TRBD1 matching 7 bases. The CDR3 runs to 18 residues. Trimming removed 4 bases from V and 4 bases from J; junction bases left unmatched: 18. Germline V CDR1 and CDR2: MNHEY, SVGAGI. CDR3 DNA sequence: TGTGCCAGCAGTTCTTACGGGACAGCCTTCGATTCCTTCTATGGCTACACCTTC. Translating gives CASSSYGTAFDSFYGYTF.